Shown below are 10 T cell receptor beta chains from a single sample sequenced in a study of T cell changes during pregnancy in multiple sclerosis. Generated by immunoSEQ multiplex PCR, the TCRdb table keeps only in-frame clones and is missing some. The sample shows approximately 100,000 clones, about 93% of them seen only once. The source was peripheral blood, collected in the first trimester of pregnancy. The receptors derive from a female donor with multiple sclerosis, enrolled in a pregnancy study.

This chain connects TRBV4-2 to TRBJ1-1, with D unclear. Trimming took 0 bases from V and 2 from J, leaving 10 bases between them. The CDR3 contains 15 residues. The germline V gene encodes CDR1 LGHNA and CDR2 YNFKEQ. CDR3 sequence reads: CASSQDAPRNTEAFF. CDR3 nucleotides: TGTGCCAGCAGCCAAGATGCACCCAGAAACACTGAAGCTTTCTTT.

The CDR3 DNA follows: TGTGCCAGCAGCTTGTTTGACAGGGTCGTTTACGAGCAGTACTTC. It translates to CASSLFDRVVYEQYF. V gene TRBV5-6 combines with J gene TRBJ2-7; 7 bases map to TRBD1. The germline V gene encodes CDR1 SGHDT and CDR2 YYEEEE. The CDR3 consists of 15 residues. J was trimmed by 4 bases and V by 1 base; bases with no gene match: 8. The full variable domain, its missing parts supplied by reference TRBV5-6 and TRBJ2-7, is DAGVTQSPTHLIKTRGQQVTLRCSPKSGHDTVSWYQQALGQGPQFIFQYYEEEERQRGNFPDRFSGHQFPNYSSELNVNALLLGDSALYLCASSLFDRVVYEQYFGPGTRLTVT.

V is TRBV6-5 and J is TRBJ1-1; 7 nucleotides agree with TRBD1. Trimming at V came to 6 bases and at J to 4 bases, leaving 5 bases not matched to a gene. From germline, CDR1 is MNHEY and CDR2 SVGAGI. The CDR3 spans 13 residues. CDR3 residues: CASSPSGGTEAFF. CDR3 nucleotide sequence: TGTGCCAGCAGCCCCTCAGGGGGCACTGAAGCTTTCTTT.

The table lists this clone with a count of one. The rearrangement uses TRBV10-3 and TRBJ2-3, with 10 bases that match TRBD1. V was pared by 7 bases and J by 2 bases, with 9 bases of the junction left unmatched. The germline gives CDR1 ENHRY, CDR2 SYGVKD. The CDR3 spans 16 residues. In DNA form, the CDR3 reads TGTGCCATCACCTTCTGGACAGGGGGAGTCACAGATACGCAGTATTTT. Amino acids: CAITFWTGGVTDTQYF.

This clone was found a few times. J is TRBJ2-7 and V is TRBV2; 12 bases agree with TRBD1. The germline V gene has CDR1 SNHLY and CDR2 FYNNEI. The junction had 10 bases not matched to a gene; V was cut back by 6 bases and J by 7 bases. CDR3 size: 15 residues. CDR3 region: CASSKPGQGAGEQYF. CDR3 in DNA: TGTGCCAGCAGCAAGCCGGGACAGGGGGCAGGTGAGCAGTACTTC.

CDR3 region: CASRKAGDLEKLFF. In DNA form, the CDR3 reads TGTGCCAGCAGAAAGGCAGGGGACCTTGAAAAACTGTTTTTT. The V gene is TRBV21-1, the J gene TRBJ1-4; the table's D call TRBD1 went unverified against the DNA. TRBV21-1 is deemed a pseudogene. The CDR3 totals 14 residues.

The chain is built from TRBV19 and TRBJ2-3; D is unresolved. Germline-derived CDR1 and CDR2 are LNHDA and SQIVND (reference sequence). The CDR3 is 15 amino acids. Deletions cut 2 bases from V and 1 base from J, with 10 bases between. CDR3 in amino acids: CASSILPTGTDTQYF. The CDR3 bases are TGTGCCAGTAGTATACTTCCTACAGGCACAGATACGCAGTATTTT.

V gene TRBV18 combines with J gene TRBJ2-1, with D perhaps TRBD1 (6 bases). Trimming stripped 3 bases from V and 1 base from J, with 7 bases between. Germline lookup yields CDR1 KGHSH and CDR2 LQKENI. CDR3 length: 14 residues. The CDR3 DNA is TGTGCCAGCTCACCGGACAGTTCCTACAATGAGCAGTTCTTC. Protein: CASSPDSSYNEQFF.

The chain uses TRBV2 and TRBJ1-5, with a weak D call TRBD1 (5 bases). Trimming left V 0 bases short and J 1 base short, with 13 bases between. CDR1 and CDR2 from the germline V gene are SNHLY and FYNNEI. The CDR3 extends over 17 amino acids. The CDR3 DNA reads as TGTGCCAGCAGTGAAGCGCGGGGGAGAACCAGCAATCAGCCCCAGCATTTT. The encoded protein is CASSEARGRTSNQPQHF.

The J gene is TRBJ1-1, the V gene TRBV5-4; 7 positions agree with TRBD1. The germline CDR1 and CDR2 sequences are SGHNT and YYREEE (reference sequence). The junction had 11 bases not matched to a gene; V was cut back by 4 bases and J by 5 bases. CDR3 size: 15 residues. CDR3 amino acids: CASSPRTGLGTEAFF. As DNA, the CDR3 is TGTGCCAGCAGCCCGCGGACAGGATTGGGTACTGAAGCTTTCTTT.